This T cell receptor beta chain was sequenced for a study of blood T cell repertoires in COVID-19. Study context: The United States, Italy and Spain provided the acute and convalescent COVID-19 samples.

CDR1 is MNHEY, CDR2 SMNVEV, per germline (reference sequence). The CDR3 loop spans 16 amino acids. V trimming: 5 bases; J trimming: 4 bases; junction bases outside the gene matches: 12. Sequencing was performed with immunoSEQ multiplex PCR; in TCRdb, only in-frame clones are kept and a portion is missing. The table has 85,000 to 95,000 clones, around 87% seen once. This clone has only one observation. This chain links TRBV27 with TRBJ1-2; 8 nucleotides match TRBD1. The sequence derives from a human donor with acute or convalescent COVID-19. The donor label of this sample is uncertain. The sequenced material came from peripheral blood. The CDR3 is CASSPGTGESLYGYTF. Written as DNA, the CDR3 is TGTGCCAGCAGTCCCGGGACAGGCGAGTCGCTCTATGGCTACACCTTC.